This T cell receptor beta chain was recorded in a study of circulating CD8 cells and anti-PD-1 response in melanoma (dated by TCRdb to the early 2020s). As for the study more broadly: Nivolumab was administered to patients intravenously at 3 mg/kg every 2 weeks. The melanoma cohort included approximately 13 patients, of whom seven received anti-PD-1 as first-line therapy and six had previously received targeted therapy or immunotherapy. Patients with complete or partial responses were classified as responders, and patients with stable or progressive disease (RECIST v1.1) were classified as non-responders. A total of 11 melanoma patients were included in the TCR repertoire analysis, 4 of them responders and 7 non-responders. On on-treatment samples, PD-1 was detected using a biotinylated anti-human IgG4 antibody.

Four subsets defined by PD-1 and/or TIGIT were sorted from live CD3+CD8+TCRalphabeta+ cells on a BD FACSAria II cell sorter. To characterize relevance to anti-PD-1 therapy response, circulating CD8 T cells were sorted into four subsets based on PD-1 and TIGIT expression. For each sorted CD8 T-cell subset, both the TCR alpha and TCR beta chains were sequenced. Peripheral blood was collected before the first anti-PD-1 injection, after two injections and after four injections. Ficoll gradient centrifugation was used to isolate PBMCs immediately. Until use, PBMCs were stored frozen in liquid nitrogen in RPMI containing around 21% FCS and approximately 9.1% DMSO. After thawing, PBMCs were stained with a viability dye and with antibodies against CD3, CD8alpha, TCRalphabeta, PD-1 and TIGIT. The RNeasy Kit was used to extract total RNA, and all samples came in with a RIN above 7. This clonotype is large (0.1 to 1%). Its specific antigen is unknown. One base away there is no much larger clone; base qualities are not given.

Including cysteine and phenylalanine, the CDR3 has 16 amino acids. The entry retains the CDR3 DNA only, 48 bases that are in frame from base 1. The germline V gene specifies MDHEN as CDR1 and SYDVKM as CDR2. The V end loses 8 bases and the J end loses 9 bases, and a stretch of 27 bases separates them. Sequencing used a NextSeq 500. The QIAseq Immune Repertoire RNA Library Kit, Human TCR Panel was used to prepare TCR libraries from around 14 ng of total RNA. TCR libraries were sequenced on an Illumina NextSeq with a Mid Output V2 kit, using asymmetric 261x41 paired-end reads. Each TCR library was diluted to roughly 4 nM, pooled, denatured and loaded at 1.0 pM. On the authors' methods: TCR FASTQ files were processed in the QIAGEN GeneGlobe Data Analysis Center, with downstream analysis in R 3.5.2. To get clonality, Shannon entropy was normalized by the log of the number of unique productive sequences and the result was subtracted from one. Fisher exact tests at 5% FDR, run separately within each subset, picked out TRA or TRB clonotypes whose abundance differed between baseline and M1. Differentially abundant clonotypes were grouped as emerging, expanding, contracting or non-expanding/contracting. Repertoire overlap between patients was measured with Morisita's overlap index. TCRdb passed the public sequencing reads through fastp at Q25 and MiXCR, retaining productive beta sequences. All rows with the same CDR3 protein become a single entry with the most common DNA and genes. TCRdb assigned the V and J calls; the authors' analysis was not used. The sample contains 2,500 or so distinct CDR3 sequences, 5% to 6.5% of them found a single time. Of the sample, just under 3% is held by the ten largest clones.

Overall results and qualifications from the work: The cohort mixed treatment-naive and previously treated patients, which the authors noted could influence results. Tumor material was not accessible, so tumor reactivity was assessed by peptide assays on expanded sorted subsets instead. The published TCR repertoire comparisons relied only on baseline and M1 samples from a small cohort that had few responders. Repertoires were mostly private between subsets, with fewer than 8% of TRB clonotypes shared at M1, and the greatest sharing occurred between DPOS and TIGIT. Because material was limited, most experiments were generally run without replicates. Diversity was greatest in the DNEG repertoire, PD-1 and DPOS had similar and higher clonality, and TIGIT repertoires had the lowest diversity.

The chain joins TRBV28 to TRBJ2-3, and perhaps TRBD2 as D gene, on 6 matching bases. Sequences were derived from CD8+ T cells from PBMCs, sampled at baseline or after one month of anti-PD-1 therapy (not recorded which). The receptor was isolated from a human donor with melanoma. DNA sequence: TGTGCCAGCGGTTCGATCTATGGTCGGGGAGGCGACACGCAGTATTTT. It specifies CASGSIYGRGGDTQYF.